These 27 T cell receptor beta chains came from one sample sequenced in a study of graft-versus-host responses after intestinal transplantation. Repertoires were generated with immunoSEQ multiplex PCR, while TCRdb's copy carries only in-frame clones and drops some. Of 45,000 to 65,000 clones detected, almost 95% appear once; the ten largest clones hold 0.38%. No antigens are known for them. Sequencing used unstimulated CD4+ T cells sorted from spleen or lymph node cells, obtained before transplant. The receptors derive from a human donor who was the organ donor for an intestinal transplant.

V is TRBV6-6 and J is TRBJ1-4, with D tentatively TRBD1 (6 bases). Germline V gene sequence: CDR1 MNHNY, CDR2 SVGAGI (reference sequence). The V gene lost 5 bases and the J gene lost 8 bases, with 15 bases spanning the gap. This CDR3 contains 14 residues. CDR3 amino acids: CASSRGIGKEKLFF. DNA for the CDR3: TGTGCCAGCAGTAGGGGGATCGGTAAAGAAAAACTGTTTTTT.

The V gene is TRBV7-2, the J gene TRBJ2-3; 10 bases fit TRBD2. The CDR3 spans 16 residues. Germline lookup yields CDR1 SGHTA and CDR2 FQGNSA. With 2 bases clipped from V and 3 bases from J, the junction kept 5 bases outside the gene matches. This chain's CDR3 is CASSLLAGALTDTQYF. CDR3 in DNA: TGTGCCAGCAGCTTACTAGCGGGGGCCCTTACAGATACGCAGTATTTT. Together with reference TRBV7-2 and TRBJ2-3, the CDR3 gives the full variable domain: GAGVSQSPSNKVTEKGKDVELRCDPISGHTALYWYRQSLGQGLEFLIYFQGNSAPDKSGLPSDRFSAERTGGSVSTLTIQRTQQEDSAVYLCASSLLAGALTDTQYFGPGTRLTVL.

The V gene is TRBV5-1, the J gene TRBJ2-5; D is ambiguous. CDR1 and CDR2 from the germline V gene are SGHRS and YFSETQ. CDR3 length: 14 residues. V dropped 0 bases and J dropped 5 bases, with 11 bases sitting between them. The CDR3 nucleotides read TGCGCCAGCAGCTTGGGTGTGGTTCGGGAGACCCAGTACTTC. This codes for CASSLGVVRETQYF.

This rearrangement joins TRBV2 to TRBJ2-1; 12 bases are a match to TRBD2. V was pared by 6 bases and J by 7 bases, with 10 bases of the junction left unmatched. CDR3 length equals 16 residues. In germline, CDR1 is SNHLY, CDR2 FYNNEI. Here the CDR3 reads CASSQELAGGWNEQFF. The CDR3 DNA reads TGTGCCAGCAGCCAAGAACTAGCGGGGGGTTGGAATGAGCAGTTCTTC.

The chain uses TRBV7-2 and TRBJ2-1; D perhaps matches TRBD2 (6 bases). Trimming took 5 bases from V and 6 from J, leaving 20 bases between them. The CDR3 loop spans 16 amino acids. Germline V gene data show CDR1 as SGHTA and CDR2 as FQGNSA. CDR3 nucleotides: TGTGCCAGCAGCCCCCCGGGGGTGAAGCCCGCCAATGAGCAGTTCTTC. Amino acid sequence: CASSPPGVKPANEQFF.

J is TRBJ1-5 and V is TRBV7-3; possible D gene TRBD1, 5 bases. The CDR3 covers 18 residues. The germline V and J ends were trimmed by 1 base and 1 base, with 17 bases remaining between them. CDR1 and CDR2 (germline): SGHTA, FQGTGA. In DNA, the CDR3 is TGTGCCAGCAGCTTAAACCTTACCAGGGAGAGCAGCAATCAGCCCCAGCATTTT. Protein sequence: CASSLNLTRESSNQPQHF.

This chain links TRBV4-1 with TRBJ2-7, with 10 bases lining up with TRBD2. From germline, CDR1 is MGHRA and CDR2 YSYEKL. This CDR3 has 17 residues. J gave up 0 bases and V 1 base, and 6 bases lay outside the gene matches. This CDR3 is CASSQGQGLADSYEQYF. CDR3 DNA sequence: TGCGCCAGCAGCCAAGGACAAGGACTAGCGGACTCCTACGAGCAGTACTTC.

This chain links TRBV11-2 with TRBJ2-1; 11 positions agree with TRBD2. This CDR3 comprises 15 residues. V lost 5 bases and J lost 4; bases outside the gene matches: 4. CDR1 SGHAT and CDR2 FQNNGV come from the germline V gene. The CDR3 nucleotides are TGTGCCAGCAGCCCGGGACTAGCGGTATACAATGAGCAGTTCTTC. Amino acid sequence: CASSPGLAVYNEQFF.

This chain connects TRBV6-5 to TRBJ1-6; unclear D gene. Germline V lookup: CDR1 MNHEY, CDR2 SVGAGI. The CDR3 extends over 16 amino acids. Trimming took 2 bases from V and 10 from J, leaving 18 bases between them. DNA of the CDR3: TGTGCCAGCAGTTACACCCGAGCGGGTACGGGCTCACCCCTCCACTTT. Residues: CASSYTRAGTGSPLHF.

This chain joins TRBV18 and TRBJ1-3; D remains ambiguous. Germline lookup yields CDR1 KGHSH and CDR2 LQKENI. Trimming removed 0 bases from V and 4 bases from J, with 10 bases in between. The CDR3 has 15 residues. For the CDR3, the DNA is TGTGCCAGCTCACCACCGCTGGTTTCGGGAAACACCATATATTTT. It encodes CASSPPLVSGNTIYF.

The gene calls are TRBV7-2 and TRBJ1-2, with a possible D match to TRBD1 (5 bases). CDR3 length: 16 residues. Germline V gene lookup returns CDR1 SGHTA and CDR2 FQGNSA. V lost 5 bases to trimming and J lost 4 bases, with 20 bases between them. The chain's CDR3 is CASSPLPGQTIYGYTF. Written as DNA, the CDR3 is TGTGCCAGCAGCCCTTTGCCCGGACAAACCATCTATGGCTACACCTTC.

The chain combines TRBV5-4 with TRBJ2-7, with TRBD2 matching over 15 bases. Unmatched junction bases numbered 5, after V lost 4 bases and J lost 3 bases. There are 16 residues in the CDR3. Germline-derived CDR1 and CDR2 are SGHNT and YYREEE (reference sequence). CDR3 nucleotide sequence: TGTGCCAGCAGCGATCCGGGACTAGCGGGGGGCTACGAGCAGTACTTC. Translation gives CASSDPGLAGGYEQYF.

This sequence joins TRBV11-2 and TRBJ2-3; 11 bases match TRBD2. V shed 3 bases and J 6 bases; nucleotides not matched to a gene: 8. The germline gives CDR1 SGHAT, CDR2 FQNNGV. The CDR3 covers 16 residues. The CDR3 spells CASSLLTSGVTDTQYF. CDR3 sequence (DNA): TGTGCCAGCAGCTTGTTGACTAGCGGGGTGACGGATACGCAGTATTTT.

V and J are TRBV7-2 and TRBJ2-7; perhaps TRBD1 as D (6 bases). With 5 bases removed from V and 2 bases from J, the gap between germline ends came to 13 bases. CDR3 length equals 14 residues. Germline assignment: CDR1 SGHTA and CDR2 FQGNSA. CDR3 amino acids: CASSPRQVPYEQYF. The CDR3 region has the DNA TGTGCCAGCAGCCCTCGACAGGTTCCCTACGAGCAGTACTTC.

About this clone: A read error may produce the germline difference seen at one junction end. The DNA of the CDR3 is TGTGCCAGCATCTTTCACACCCGGGACTACTCCCTCTTC. As protein: CASIFHTRDYSLF. The chain uses TRBV6-1 and TRBJ2-7; the match to TRBD2 covers 7 bases. The CDR3 consists of 13 residues. In germline, CDR1 is MNHNS, CDR2 SASEGT.

The chain links TRBV19 to TRBJ2-7, with D possibly TRBD1 on 7 matching bases. Per the germline V gene, CDR1 is LNHDA and CDR2 is SQIVND (reference sequence). The CDR3 has 16 residues. Trimming removed 3 bases at V and 2 bases at J, with 17 bases between. This CDR3 is CASSIGGTANPYEQYF. The CDR3 DNA sequence: TGTGCCAGTAGTATCGGCGGGACAGCTAACCCCTACGAGCAGTACTTC.

In its sample, this clone was seen once. This chain connects TRBV25-1 to TRBJ1-1; D may be TRBD1 (5 bases). The CDR3 extends over 15 amino acids. V dropped 3 bases and J dropped 1 base, with 12 bases sitting between them. CDR1 is MGHDK and CDR2 is SYGVNS in the germline V gene. The CDR3 is CASSEGGVPNTEAFF. The CDR3 nucleotides are TGTGCCAGCAGTGAGGGGGGGGTCCCGAACACTGAAGCTTTCTTT.

V is TRBV4-1 and J is TRBJ2-7; TRBD1 aligns across 7 bases. The junction had 5 bases not matched to a gene; V was cut back by 3 bases and J by 3 bases. CDR1 is MGHRA, CDR2 YSYEKL, per germline. This CDR3 is 14 amino acids long. The CDR3 region is CASSQTGLDYEQYF. The CDR3 DNA reads TGCGCCAGCAGCCAGACAGGGTTGGACTACGAGCAGTACTTC.

V gene TRBV7-2 combines with J gene TRBJ1-3, with TRBD1 matching over 11 bases. Trimming removed 3 bases from V and 2 bases from J; junction bases left unmatched: 0. The germline V gene encodes CDR1 SGHTA and CDR2 FQGNSA. This CDR3 spans 15 amino acids. As DNA, the CDR3 is TGTGCCAGCAGCTTGGGACAGGGGGCTGGAAACACCATATATTTT. The encoded protein is CASSLGQGAGNTIYF.

The chain uses TRBV4-2 and TRBJ2-7; 8 nucleotides match TRBD2. The CDR3 is 17 residues long. V lost 2 bases to trimming and J lost 4 bases; unmatched junction nucleotides: 13. The germline V gene encodes CDR1 LGHNA and CDR2 YNFKEQ. CDR3 amino acids: CASSQPLTGGSIYEQYF. The CDR3 nucleotides read TGTGCCAGCAGCCAACCCCTGACGGGGGGGAGTATTTACGAGCAGTACTTC.

This chain connects TRBV12-1 to TRBJ2-3; the DNA was not compared with TRBD2, the D call given in the table. TRBV12-1 is termed a pseudogene. CDR3 length: 14 residues. CDR3 sequence: CASSFGVSTDTQYF. The CDR3 nucleotides read TGTGCCAGCAGCTTCGGAGTCAGCACAGATACGCAGTATTTT.

The V call is TRBV10-3, the J call TRBJ2-3, with D possibly being TRBD2 (6 bases). Germline V gene data show CDR1 as ENHRY and CDR2 as SYGVKD. This CDR3 is 14 amino acids long. V lost 7 bases and J 4 bases, leaving 15 bases between the germline ends. This CDR3 is CAITPGLASDTQYF. CDR3 nucleotide sequence: TGTGCCATCACTCCGGGACTGGCCTCAGATACGCAGTATTTT.

The chain recombines TRBV10-1 with TRBJ2-1; 7 bases align to TRBD2. The CDR3 is 14 residues long. Germline V gene sequence: CDR1 WNHNN, CDR2 SYGVQD (reference sequence). J gave up 2 bases and V 6 bases, and 4 bases lay outside the gene matches. As DNA, the CDR3 is TGCGCCAGCAGGGTGGGGGGGGCCTACAATGAGCAGTTCTTC. Amino acid sequence: CASRVGGAYNEQFF.

The V call is TRBV19, the J call TRBJ1-5, with a tentative D call TRBD1 (5 bases). Germline lookup yields CDR1 LNHDA and CDR2 SQIVND (reference sequence). Between the trimmed V and J ends, which lost 3 bases and 2 bases, there was a span of 14 bases. This CDR3 contains 16 residues. For the CDR3, the DNA is TGTGCCAGTAGTATCGCCGGCGGGGGAGGCAATCAGCCCCAGCATTTT. Translated: CASSIAGGGGNQPQHF.

The chain has TRBV7-8 and TRBJ1-2; the match to TRBD1 covers 7 bases. After removal of 5 bases from V and 6 bases from J, the junction contained 9 bases not matched to a gene. Germline V gene data show CDR1 as SGHVS and CDR2 as FQNEAQ. The CDR3 runs 14 residues. The CDR3 DNA is TGTGCCAGCAGCCGCTCCAGGGGGGGGGATGGCTACACCTTC. This sequence encodes CASSRSRGGDGYTF. The complete variable domain, with remaining parts taken from reference TRBV7-8 and TRBJ1-2, reads GAGVSQSPRYKVAKRGQDVALRCDPISGHVSLFWYQQALGQGPEFLTYFQNEAQLDKSGLPSDRFFAERPEGSVSTLKIQRTQQEDSAVYLCASSRSRGGDGYTFGSGTRLTVV.

The rearrangement links TRBV4-1 to TRBJ1-5; 9 bases are shared with TRBD1. With 1 base clipped from V and 7 bases from J, the junction kept 14 bases outside the gene matches. The CDR3 consists of 18 residues. Looked up from germline, CDR1 is MGHRA and CDR2 is YSYEKL. Written as DNA, the CDR3 is TGCGCCAGCAGCCAAGGCGCCGGGACAGGGAAAATTGTCCAGCCCCAGCATTTT. It codes for CASSQGAGTGKIVQPQHF.

The V call is TRBV6-1, the J call TRBJ2-5; a possible D gene is TRBD2 (6 bases). Germline assignment: CDR1 MNHNS and CDR2 SASEGT. The V end was cut by 8 bases, the J end by 2 bases, with 18 bases between. The CDR3 sequence is 15 residues long. This chain's CDR3 is CASQSGGGRQETQYF. For the CDR3, the DNA is TGTGCCAGCCAGTCGGGTGGGGGGAGGCAAGAGACCCAGTACTTC.